The 3 T cell receptor beta chains given below trace back to one sample, sequenced in a study of shared clonotypes between healthy human individuals. Sequencing used immunoSEQ multiplex PCR; TCRdb keeps in-frame clones, though not all of them. Of about 2.4 million clones in the sample, approximately 90% were seen once. The sequenced sample was naive CD4+ T cells sorted from blood. Noted subset: CD45RA+ positively selected. The source of these receptors is a man in his late teens or twenties in good health.

In its sample, this clone was seen a few times. V and J are TRBV28 and TRBJ1-6; D remains ambiguous. Trimming stripped 2 bases from V and 8 bases from J, with 4 bases between. Germline CDR1 and CDR2: MDHEN and SYDVKM. The CDR3 is 12 residues long. The CDR3 nucleotides are TGTGCCAGCAGTTTAGGGGATTCACCCCTCCACTTT. This codes for CASSLGDSPLHF.

The chain links TRBV18 to TRBJ2-1; 10 bases line up with TRBD2. The CDR3 runs to 15 residues. The V gene's germline CDR1 is KGHSH and CDR2 LQKENI. With V trimmed by 2 bases and J by 2 bases, 0 bases remained unmatched. CDR3 protein: CASSPSGRAYNEQFF. CDR3 nucleotide sequence: TGTGCCAGCTCACCAAGCGGGAGGGCCTACAATGAGCAGTTCTTC.

The chain couples TRBV5-8 to TRBJ1-2, with D possibly TRBD1 on 5 matching bases. V was pared by 1 base and J by 8 bases, with 12 bases between. This CDR3 region has 13 residues. Germline CDR1 and CDR2: SGHTS and YDEGEE. CDR3 sequence reads: CASSLQTGGGYTF. CDR3 sequence (DNA): TGTGCCAGCAGCTTGCAAACAGGAGGGGGCTACACCTTC.